The 32 T cell receptor beta chains listed next were all sequenced from one sample in a study of OX40 agonist ivuxolimab in advanced cancers. Libraries were prepared by immunoSEQ multiplex PCR; TCRdb keeps only in-frame clonotypes and omits some of them. The sample has some 43,000 clones, approximately 83% seen once. This material consisted of CD4+ or CD8+ T cells sorted from blood, taken in a trial of the OX40 agonist ivuxolimab. The receptors were gathered from an adult with an advanced solid tumor such as melanoma, head and neck, liver or kidney cancer.

The chain recombines TRBV2 with TRBJ2-7, with D maybe TRBD1 (5 bases). CDR1 and CDR2 from the germline V gene are SNHLY and FYNNEI. The CDR3 spans 13 residues. V was shortened by 8 bases and J by 5 bases, with 16 bases between the two germline ends. This CDR3 reads CASARQGEDEQYF. CDR3 nucleotide sequence: TGTGCCAGCGCGCGGCAGGGCGAGGACGAGCAGTACTTC.

The V call is TRBV19, the J call TRBJ2-7, with a possible D match to TRBD2 (5 bases). The ends were cut back, 8 bases at V and 3 bases at J, with 14 bases in the middle. The CDR3 is 13 amino acids. Per the germline V gene, CDR1 is LNHDA and CDR2 is SQIVND (reference sequence). CDR3 sequence (DNA): TGTGCCAGTCGGGCGCGGGTGAGCTACGAGCAGTACTTC. Translated, it gives CASRARVSYEQYF.

J is TRBJ2-7 and V is TRBV18, with TRBD2 matching 10 bases. Germline lookup yields CDR1 KGHSH and CDR2 LQKENI. This CDR3 is 15 amino acids long. Trimming at V came to 5 bases and at J to 2 bases, leaving 6 bases not matched to a gene. CDR3 region: CASSSFTSGTYEQYF. Written as DNA, the CDR3 is TGTGCCAGCTCAAGTTTTACTAGCGGGACCTACGAGCAGTACTTC.

This rearrangement joins TRBV2 to TRBJ2-5; a weak D match, TRBD2 (7 bases). With 4 bases removed from V and 2 bases from J, the gap between germline ends came to 14 bases. The CDR3 has 15 residues. Germline CDR1 SNHLY, CDR2 FYNNEI. CDR3 nucleotides: TGTGCCAGCAGTGGGGGAGGGGGACTTCAAGAGACCCAGTACTTC. This encodes CASSGGGGLQETQYF.

J is TRBJ2-2 and V is TRBV5-1; D is uncertain. Germline V gene data show CDR1 as SGHRS and CDR2 as YFSETQ. The CDR3 has 15 amino acids. V lost 7 bases and J 0 bases, leaving 13 bases between the germline ends. CDR3 DNA: TGCGCCAGCGCGGAGAGAACTGCGAACACCGGGGAGCTGTTTTTT. Translated, it gives CASAERTANTGELFF.

The chain uses TRBV9 and TRBJ2-1, with D perhaps matching TRBD2 (6 bases). CDR3 length: 15 residues. Trimming stripped 0 bases from V and 4 bases from J, with 11 bases between. The germline V gene has CDR1 SGDLS and CDR2 YYNGEE. This CDR3 reads CASSVGRRGYNEQFF. CDR3 DNA: TGTGCCAGCAGCGTAGGCCGCCGGGGGTACAATGAGCAGTTCTTC.

V is TRBV6-6 and J is TRBJ2-2, with D possibly called TRBD1 or TRBD2 (5 bases each). Trimming took off 6 bases at V and 5 bases at J, with 19 bases between the two ends. This CDR3 region has 16 residues. CDR1 MNHNY and CDR2 SVGAGI come from the germline V gene (reference sequence). DNA of the CDR3: TGTGCCAGCAGCCCTCTCCGAGGGGAGTGGACCGGGGAGCTGTTTTTT. Protein product: CASSPLRGEWTGELFF.

A few counts support this clone. CDR3 region: CASSPDLGETQYF. The CDR3 nucleotides read TGTGCCAGCAGCCCGGACCTGGGAGAGACCCAGTACTTC. This chain connects TRBV7-9 to TRBJ2-5, with unresolved D. The CDR3 is made up of 13 amino acids. V was cut by 5 bases and J by 4 bases, with 11 bases left in between. Germline V CDR1 and CDR2: SEHNR, FQNEAQ (reference sequence).

The chain couples TRBV7-8 to TRBJ2-5, with 9 bases that match TRBD2. The trim removed 5 bases at V and 4 bases at J, leaving 5 bases unmatched. The CDR3 length is 14 residues. CDR1 and CDR2 (germline): SGHVS, FQNEAQ. CDR3 loop: CASSPGTSRETQYF. The CDR3 DNA is TGTGCCAGCAGCCCAGGGACTAGCAGAGAGACCCAGTACTTC.

The V gene is TRBV14, the J gene TRBJ2-5; possibly TRBD1 or TRBD2 for D (5 bases each). Trimming pared 1 base from V and 6 bases from J, leaving 9 bases between. CDR3 length equals 13 residues. The germline V gene has CDR1 SGHDN and CDR2 FVKESK. The CDR3 spells CASSQGLGQTQYF. In DNA form, the CDR3 reads TGTGCCAGCAGCCAAGGTTTGGGACAGACCCAGTACTTC.

The rearrangement uses TRBV7-2 and TRBJ2-5, with TRBD2 matching over 15 bases. J was trimmed by 6 bases and V by 1 base; bases with no gene match: 3. The germline CDR1 and CDR2 sequences are SGHTA and FQGNSA. The CDR3 consists of 16 residues. CDR3 in DNA: TGTGCCAGCAGCTTAGGAGGGACTAGCGGGGGGAAGACCCAGTACTTC. Protein product: CASSLGGTSGGKTQYF.

The chain carries TRBV27 and TRBJ2-3; D remains unclear. The CDR3 is made up of 11 amino acids. Germline values: CDR1 MNHEY, CDR2 SMNVEV (reference sequence). Between the trimmed V and J ends, which lost 5 bases and 0 bases, there was a span of 0 bases. CDR3 sequence (DNA): TGTGCCAGCAGTAGCACAGATACGCAGTATTTT. Amino acids: CASSSTDTQYF.

The chain couples TRBV5-4 to TRBJ2-7; 9 positions agree with TRBD1. Losses at the gene ends were 3 bases for V and 5 bases for J; bases not matched to a gene: 6. Germline values: CDR1 SGHNT, CDR2 YYREEE (reference sequence). The CDR3 has 14 residues. This CDR3 reads CASSSTGTGNEQYF. CDR3 in DNA: TGTGCCAGCAGCTCCACCGGGACAGGGAACGAGCAGTACTTC.

This chain connects TRBV30 to TRBJ1-3; D is undetermined. The CDR3 extends over 15 amino acids. Trimming shortened V by 3 bases and J by 0 bases, and 12 bases separated the two germline ends. CDR1 and CDR2 (germline): GTSNPN, SVGIG (reference sequence). Here the CDR3 reads CAWSEGPSSGNTIYF. The CDR3 DNA follows: TGTGCCTGGAGCGAAGGACCGAGCTCTGGAAACACCATATATTTT.

This clone was detected a few times. V usage is TRBV10-1 and J usage is TRBJ2-5; D gene unclear. Germline lookup yields CDR1 WNHNN and CDR2 SYGVQD (reference sequence). V was clipped by 1 base and J by 1 base, with 7 bases between them. The CDR3 has 14 amino acids. The CDR3 loop reads CASSEFAGQETQYF. The CDR3 region has the DNA TGCGCCAGCAGTGAGTTTGCAGGCCAAGAGACCCAGTACTTC.

The chain links TRBV5-4 to TRBJ2-1, with 11 bases that match TRBD1. CDR1 and CDR2 (germline): SGHNT, YYREEE (reference sequence). Germline trimming cut 2 bases from V and 6 bases from J; bases unmatched to any gene: 10. The CDR3 loop spans 17 amino acids. CDR3 in amino acids: CASSLLGQGASGNEQFF. The CDR3 nucleotides read TGTGCCAGCAGCTTATTAGGACAGGGGGCCTCGGGCAATGAGCAGTTCTTC.

This chain links TRBV7-9 with TRBJ2-1; D not certain. From germline, CDR1 is SEHNR and CDR2 FQNEAQ (reference sequence). The V gene lost 3 bases and the J gene lost 6 bases, with 9 bases spanning the gap. The CDR3 covers 13 residues. CDR3 in amino acids: CASSLTGPNEQFF. In nucleotides, the CDR3 is TGTGCCAGCAGCTTGACTGGGCCCAATGAGCAGTTCTTC.

The rearrangement joins TRBV5-4 to TRBJ1-2; a weak D match, TRBD1 (5 bases). Germline-derived CDR1 and CDR2 are SGHNT and YYREEE (reference sequence). Trimming left V 3 bases short and J 2 bases short, with 17 bases between. The CDR3 spans 16 residues. DNA of the CDR3: TGTGCCAGCAGCTCTGTAGGTGCAGGGTGGAACTATGGCTACACCTTC. It is translated as CASSSVGAGWNYGYTF.

This rearrangement joins TRBV12-1 to TRBJ2-1; the D call in the table, TRBD2, was not verified against the DNA. TRBV12-1 is described as a pseudogene. The CDR3 has 16 amino acids. DNA of the CDR3: TGTGCCAGCAGCCGCCCCCAACTAGCGGGGAACAATGAGCAGTTCTTC. Protein sequence: CASSRPQLAGNNEQFF.

This clone is labeled large (0.1 to 1%). The chain links TRBV7-9 to TRBJ2-7; D might be TRBD2 (5 bases). Per the germline V gene, CDR1 is SEHNR and CDR2 is FQNEAQ (reference sequence). V was pared by 5 bases and J by 5 bases, with 22 bases between. The CDR3 length is 16 residues. The CDR3 reads CASSQRLGPMDHEQYF. CDR3 bases: TGTGCCAGCAGCCAGCGGCTAGGACCCATGGACCACGAGCAGTACTTC.

This chain joins TRBV21-1 and TRBJ2-7; the table names TRBD2, a call not compared with the DNA. TRBV21-1 is annotated as a pseudogene. The CDR3 is 14 amino acids. The CDR3 sequence: CASSKPSGGDEQYF. DNA for the CDR3: TGTGCCAGCAGCAAGCCTAGCGGGGGCGACGAGCAGTACTTC.

The chain joins TRBV7-9 to TRBJ2-7; D ambiguous. Trimming shortened V by 4 bases and J by 4 bases, and 11 bases separated the two germline ends. CDR3 length: 13 residues. From germline, CDR1 is SEHNR and CDR2 FQNEAQ (reference sequence). The CDR3 DNA reads as TGTGCCAGCAGCTCCCGACCCTCTTACGAGCAGTACTTC. This gives the protein CASSSRPSYEQYF.

DNA of the CDR3: TGTGCCAGCAGTTCACTGTCCCGGCTGGGAAACACCATATATTTT. Translated, it gives CASSSLSRLGNTIYF. The chain links TRBV6-4 to TRBJ1-3; D uncertain. The CDR3 runs 15 residues. Trimming took off 5 bases at V and 4 bases at J, with 15 bases between the two ends. CDR1 and CDR2 from the germline V gene are MRHNA and SNTAGT.

The CDR3 reads CAIPTGDSNTGELFF. The CDR3 nucleotides read TGTGCCATCCCGACAGGGGACTCGAACACCGGGGAGCTGTTTTTT. V and J are TRBV7-9 and TRBJ2-2; TRBD1 aligns across 8 bases. J gave up 0 bases and V 10 bases, and 7 bases lay outside the gene matches. This CDR3 has 15 residues. Germline values: CDR1 SEHNR, CDR2 FQNEAQ (reference sequence).

This rearrangement joins TRBV7-8 to TRBJ1-2, with D possibly matching TRBD1 (6 bases). V was cut by 8 bases and J by 3 bases, with 13 bases left in between. The V gene's germline CDR1 is SGHVS and CDR2 FQNEAQ. This CDR3 is built from 13 residues. The CDR3 bases are TGTGCCAGCGCGAGGGGGGCGGACTATGGCTACACCTTC. Its protein product is CASARGADYGYTF. The full variable domain, completed using reference TRBV7-8 and TRBJ1-2, is GAGVSQSPRYKVAKRGQDVALRCDPISGHVSLFWYQQALGQGPEFLTYFQNEAQLDKSGLPSDRFFAERPEGSVSTLKIQRTQQEDSAVYLCASARGADYGYTFGSGTRLTVV.

The chain employs TRBV9 and TRBJ2-2, with 8 bases matching TRBD2. J gave up 4 bases and V 0 bases, and 2 bases lay outside the gene matches. This CDR3 region has 15 residues. Germline CDR1 is SGDLS and CDR2 is YYNGEE. CDR3 nucleotides: TGTGCCAGCAGCGTAGCGGGGGGGACCACCGGGGAGCTGTTTTTT. This gives the protein CASSVAGGTTGELFF.

V is TRBV6-1 and J is TRBJ1-3; a possible D gene is TRBD1 (5 bases). Trimming took 3 bases from V and 0 from J, leaving 6 bases between them. This CDR3 has 14 amino acids. The V gene's germline CDR1 is MNHNS and CDR2 SASEGT. CDR3 sequence: CASSEGHSGNTIYF. CDR3 coding DNA: TGTGCCAGCAGTGAGGGGCACTCTGGAAACACCATATATTTT.

The gene calls are TRBV25-1 and TRBJ2-1, with D perhaps TRBD1 (5 bases). The V gene lost 1 base and the J gene lost 8 bases, with 12 bases spanning the gap. Per germline, CDR1 MGHDK and CDR2 SYGVNS. This CDR3 has 14 residues. CDR3: CASSEWVQGYEQFF. The CDR3 nucleotides read TGTGCCAGCAGTGAATGGGTCCAGGGTTATGAGCAGTTCTTC.

The genes are TRBV7-9 and TRBJ1-4; 7 bases agree with TRBD1. Germline V gene lookup returns CDR1 SEHNR and CDR2 FQNEAQ (reference sequence). The CDR3 runs to 15 residues. With V trimmed by 5 bases and J by 9 bases, 12 bases remained unmatched. This chain's CDR3 is CASSTNQGGGKKLFF. CDR3 nucleotide sequence: TGTGCCAGCAGCACCAATCAGGGGGGAGGCAAAAAACTGTTTTTT.

The chain employs TRBV7-9 and TRBJ1-3; D unclear. The CDR3 totals 12 residues. CDR1 SEHNR and CDR2 FQNEAQ come from the germline V gene (reference sequence). V lost 0 bases and J 7 bases, leaving 4 bases between the germline ends. The CDR3 coding sequence is TGTGCCAGCAGCTTAGCGGAGAACACCATATATTTT. It translates to CASSLAENTIYF.

The rearrangement links TRBV18 to TRBJ2-7; 11 bases align to TRBD2. Per the germline V gene, CDR1 is KGHSH and CDR2 is LQKENI. The CDR3 spans 15 residues. V was clipped by 5 bases and J by 0 bases; unmatched bases: 3. The CDR3 DNA reads TGTGCCAGCTCATCGACTAGCGGGAACTCCTACGAGCAGTACTTC. It translates to CASSSTSGNSYEQYF.

The rearrangement uses TRBV6-1 and TRBJ2-7; no definite D call. The CDR3 spans 12 residues. The germline gives CDR1 MNHNS, CDR2 SASEGT. The germline V and J ends were trimmed by 8 bases and 3 bases, with 11 bases remaining between them. For the CDR3, the DNA is TGTGCCAGCGACCCGGACCACTACGAGCAGTACTTC. Protein product: CASDPDHYEQYF.